The TCR beta chain described here comes from a study of Ad26.COV2.S vaccination and SARS-CoV-2 variants. Study context: The COV1001 Ad26.COV2.S trial arm included the donor. Study outcomes and limitations: Marked by substantial breadth, spike-specific CD8+ and CD4+ T cell responses were reportedly seen after vaccination. Whether participants received vaccine or placebo, their non-spike TCR breadth was similar.

Clones were sequenced by immunoSEQ multiplex PCR, and TCRdb holds only the in-frame ones, with some missing. The table includes over 350,000 clones, 88% detected once. About this clone itself: Its antigen is as yet unknown. Within the sample, other DNA sequences also encode this same CDR3.

Treatment meaning: roughly 20 received Ad26.COV2.S at low or high dose, single or two shots; 5 received placebo; per-sample allocation not given. Collection of the samples took place on day 63 after the first injection of vaccine or placebo. Germline lookup yields CDR1 SGHRS and CDR2 YFSETQ. V trimming: 0 bases; J trimming: 7 bases; junction bases outside the gene matches: 2. The CDR3 loop spans 13 amino acids. The input for sequencing was peripheral blood, taken in a trial of Ad26.COV2.S vaccine versus placebo. The genes are TRBV5-1 and TRBJ1-1; 8 bases match TRBD1. This sequence originates from a person aged 18-65 years who received the Ad26.COV2.S COVID-19 vaccine or a placebo. The CDR3 sequence: CASSLGQGSEAFF. The CDR3 region has the DNA TGCGCCAGCAGCTTGGGACAGGGGAGTGAAGCTTTCTTT.